This TCR beta chain was observed in a study of blood T cell repertoires in COVID-19. Study-wide context: Acute and convalescent COVID-19 samples came from the United States, Italy and Spain. Sample material is recorded as cDNA or gDNA derived from T cells, B-cell-depleted T cells, or PBMCs.

Original methodology: Reference gene primer amplification gave estimated nucleated cell counts. Sequencing used immunoSEQ multiplex PCR; TCRdb keeps in-frame clones, though not all of them. Clonal size and the V and J genes are those of that table, whereas D and trimming came from the DNA. The data contain 96,000 or so clones, approximately 91% of them seen just once; the ten biggest clones take up about 1.8%. The germline gives CDR1 SGDLS, CDR2 YYNGEE. This CDR3 is built from 16 residues. The V segment lost 3 bases and the J segment 5 bases; nucleotides outside the gene matches: 10. The V gene is TRBV9, the J gene TRBJ2-2; 7 positions match TRBD1. Input material: peripheral blood. This receptor was identified in a man in his sixties with acute or convalescent COVID-19. The CDR3 region has the DNA TGTGCCAGCAGCGCTAGACAGGGTGTGGAGACCGGGGAGCTGTTTTTT. Residues: CASSARQGVETGELFF. Supplemented by reference TRBV9 and TRBJ2-2, the full variable domain reads DSGVTQTPKHLITATGQRVTLRCSPRSGDLSVYWYQQSLDQGLQFLIQYYNGEERAKGNILERFSAQQFPDLHSELNLSSLELGDSALYFCASSARQGVETGELFFGEGSRLTVL.